This passage covers 7 T cell receptor beta chains from one sample sequenced in a study of T cell repertoires in cytomegalovirus infection. TCRdb independently ran MiXCR on the reads; one entry per CDR3 protein. The sample lists under 850,000 distinct CDR3 sequences; 35% were seen once. Material for sequencing was PBMCs. The receptors were gathered from a human donor in good health (CMV status not recorded). Some clones in this sample may be carry-over from other donors' samples.

The V call is TRBV19, the J call TRBJ2-7; 7 bases map to TRBD2. The junction had 8 bases not matched to a gene; V was cut back by 9 bases and J by 0 bases. Germline CDR1 and CDR2: LNHDA and SQIVND (reference sequence). The length of the CDR3 is 14 residues. In nucleotides, the CDR3 is TGTGCCAGCACCGAGACTAGCCTCTCCTACGAGCAGTACTTC. This translates into CASTETSLSYEQYF.

The CDR3: CSAAGAGELFF. The CDR3, as DNA: TGCAGTGCTGCCGGTGCCGGGGAGCTGTTTTTT. The V and J genes are TRBV20-1 and TRBJ2-2; D unresolved. The ends were cut back, 5 bases at V and 6 bases at J, with 7 bases in the middle. The germline V gene encodes CDR1 DFQATT and CDR2 SNEGSKA (reference sequence). CDR3 length: 11 residues.

The chain carries TRBV10-3 and TRBJ2-5; D may be TRBD1 (6 bases). The germline V gene has CDR1 ENHRY and CDR2 SYGVKD. The CDR3 covers 14 residues. V was shortened by 6 bases and J by 7 bases, with 18 bases between the two germline ends. The CDR3 loop is CAIRTDSGHGTQYF. The DNA for the CDR3 is TGTGCCATCAGGACGGACAGTGGGCATGGGACCCAGTACTTC.

The V and J genes are TRBV7-9 and TRBJ1-4; no reliable D call. The V gene's germline CDR1 is SEHNR and CDR2 FQNEAQ (reference sequence). The CDR3 has 14 residues. Trimming stripped 3 bases from V and 7 bases from J, with 12 bases between. The CDR3 coding sequence is TGTGCCAGCAGCTTTCTTACTGCTGGTGAAAAACTGTTTTTT. Residues: CASSFLTAGEKLFF.

The rearrangement links TRBV10-3 to TRBJ2-7, with D perhaps matching TRBD1 (5 bases). The CDR3 spans 16 residues. Trimming shortened V by 5 bases and J by 3 bases, and 20 bases separated the two germline ends. Germline CDR1 and CDR2: ENHRY and SYGVKD. CDR3 sequence reads: CAISTTGRQGRYEQYF. CDR3 nucleotides: TGTGCCATCAGTACCACCGGCAGGCAGGGCCGCTACGAGCAGTACTTC.

The chain joins TRBV20-1 to TRBJ1-5, with TRBD1 identical over 7 bases. CDR3 length: 16 residues. CDR1 is DFQATT and CDR2 is SNEGSKA in the germline V gene (reference sequence). The J segment lost 4 bases and the V segment lost 1 base, leaving 10 bases of the junction unmatched. The CDR3 DNA follows: TGCAGTGCTAGAGGGGAGACAGGGTATGGGAATCAGCCCCAGCATTTT. Translated: CSARGETGYGNQPQHF.

The chain links TRBV24-1 to TRBJ2-5; 7 bases are a match to TRBD1. CDR1 is KGHDR, CDR2 SFDVKD, per germline. CDR3 size: 14 residues. V gave up 4 bases and J gave up 5 bases; unmatched junction bases: 6. Written as DNA, the CDR3 is TGTGCCACCAGTGAAACAGGGGAACTCGAGACCCAGTACTTC. This codes for CATSETGELETQYF.